This T cell receptor beta chain was captured by sequencing in a study of T cell changes during pregnancy in multiple sclerosis. Assay used: immunoSEQ multiplex PCR; TCRdb lists only in-frame clones, some missing. The sample consists of fewer than 45,000 clones, approximately 90% of them appearing once. Trimming took 6 bases from V and 0 from J, leaving 15 bases between them. Germline V gives CDR1 SGHTA, CDR2 FQGNSA. The length of the CDR3 is 16 residues. The chain carries TRBV7-2 and TRBJ2-1; tentative D call: TRBD2 (5 bases). Specimen: CD4+ T cells from peripheral blood mononuclear cells, collected in the third trimester of pregnancy. The origin of this receptor is a female donor in good health, enrolled as a control in a pregnancy study. CDR3 sequence reads: CASSQTPGISYNEQFF. DNA of the CDR3: TGTGCCAGCAGTCAGACTCCCGGGATCTCCTACAATGAGCAGTTCTTC.